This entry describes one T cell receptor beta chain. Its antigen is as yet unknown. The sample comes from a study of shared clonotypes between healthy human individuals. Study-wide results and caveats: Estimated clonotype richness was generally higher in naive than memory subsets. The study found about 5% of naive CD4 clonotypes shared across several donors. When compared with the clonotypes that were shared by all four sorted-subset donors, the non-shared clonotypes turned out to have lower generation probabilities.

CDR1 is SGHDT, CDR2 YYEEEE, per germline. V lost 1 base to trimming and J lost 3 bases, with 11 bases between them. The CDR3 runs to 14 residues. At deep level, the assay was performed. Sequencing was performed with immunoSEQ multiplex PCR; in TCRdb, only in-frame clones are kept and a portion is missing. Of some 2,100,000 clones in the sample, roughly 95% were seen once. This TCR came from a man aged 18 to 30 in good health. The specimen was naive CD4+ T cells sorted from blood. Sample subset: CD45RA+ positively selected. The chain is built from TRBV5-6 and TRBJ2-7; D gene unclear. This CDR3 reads CASSLYGEIYEQYF. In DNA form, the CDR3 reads TGTGCCAGCAGCTTGTACGGAGAAATCTACGAGCAGTACTTC.